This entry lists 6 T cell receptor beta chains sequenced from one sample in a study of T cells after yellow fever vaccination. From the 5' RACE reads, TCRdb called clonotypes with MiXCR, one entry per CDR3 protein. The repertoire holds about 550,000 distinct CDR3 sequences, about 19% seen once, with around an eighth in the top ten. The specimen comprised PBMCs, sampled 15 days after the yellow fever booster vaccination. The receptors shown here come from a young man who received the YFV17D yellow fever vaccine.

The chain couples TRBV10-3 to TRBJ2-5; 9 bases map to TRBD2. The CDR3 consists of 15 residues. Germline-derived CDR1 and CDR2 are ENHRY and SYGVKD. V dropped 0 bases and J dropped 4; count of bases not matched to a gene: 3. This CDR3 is CAISESSAGGETQYF. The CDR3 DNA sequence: TGTGCCATCAGTGAGTCGTCAGCGGGAGGAGAGACCCAGTACTTC.

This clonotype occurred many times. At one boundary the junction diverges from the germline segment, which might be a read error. CDR3 residues: CASSLGQGTGELFF. DNA for the CDR3: TGCGCCAGCAGCCTAGGACAGGGAACCGGGGAGCTGTTTTTT. The V and J genes are TRBV12-3 or TRBV12-4 and TRBJ2-2, with 8 nucleotides matching TRBD1. The CDR3 consists of 14 residues.

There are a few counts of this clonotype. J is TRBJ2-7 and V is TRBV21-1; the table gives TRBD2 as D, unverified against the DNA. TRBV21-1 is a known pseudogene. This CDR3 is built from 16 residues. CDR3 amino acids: CASSSLEREVSYEQYF. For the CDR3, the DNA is TGTGCCAGCAGCTCTCTTGAGCGGGAGGTTAGCTACGAGCAGTACTTC.

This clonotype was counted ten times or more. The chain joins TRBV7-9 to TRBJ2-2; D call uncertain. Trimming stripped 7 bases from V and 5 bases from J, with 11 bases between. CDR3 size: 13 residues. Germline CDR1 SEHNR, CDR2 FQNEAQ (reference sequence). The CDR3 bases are TGTGCCAGCACCAATGTGGGGACCGGGGAGCTGTTTTTT. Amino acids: CASTNVGTGELFF. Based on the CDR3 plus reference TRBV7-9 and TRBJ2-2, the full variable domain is DTGVSQNPRHKITKRGQNVTFRCDPISEHNRLYWYRQTLGQGPEFLTYFQNEAQLEKSRLLSDRFSAERPKGSFSTLEIQRTEQGDSAMYLCASTNVGTGELFFGEGSRLTVL.

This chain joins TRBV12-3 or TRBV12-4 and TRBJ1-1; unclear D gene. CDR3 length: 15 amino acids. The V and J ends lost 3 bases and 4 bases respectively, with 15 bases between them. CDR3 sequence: CASSFTTRIGTEAFF. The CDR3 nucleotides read TGTGCCAGCAGTTTTACGACAAGGATCGGCACTGAAGCTTTCTTT.

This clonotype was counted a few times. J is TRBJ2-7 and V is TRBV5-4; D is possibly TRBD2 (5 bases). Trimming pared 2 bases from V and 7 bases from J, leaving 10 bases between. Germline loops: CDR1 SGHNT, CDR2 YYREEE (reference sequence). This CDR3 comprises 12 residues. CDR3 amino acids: CASSFPGGEQYF. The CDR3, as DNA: TGTGCCAGCAGCTTCCCTGGCGGGGAGCAGTACTTC.